These 23 T cell receptor beta chains share one sample of origin, sequenced in a study of T cells in Graves' hyperthyroidism and ophthalmopathy. Using RNA transcripts as the source, TCR beta CDR3 regions were amplified. A set of HTBI primers served as the primers for a first-round RT-PCR of the TCR CDR3. A single record per CDR3 protein comes from TCRdb applying MiXCR to the multiplex PCR reads. Of 450,000 to 650,000 distinct CDR3 sequences detected, over 12% appear once; the ten largest clones hold about 6.6%. The sequenced material came from blood. Source of these receptors: a woman aged 18-29 years with Graves' ophthalmopathy.

This sequence joins TRBV7-9 and TRBJ1-3, with D tentatively TRBD1 (5 bases). Germline loops: CDR1 SEHNR, CDR2 FQNEAQ (reference sequence). Trimming took off 5 bases at V and 0 bases at J, with 17 bases between the two ends. CDR3 length equals 17 residues. CDR3 protein: CASSPRGWGSSGNTIYF. The CDR3 bases are TGTGCCAGCAGCCCTCGGGGTTGGGGGAGCTCTGGAAACACCATATATTTT.

This clonotype was seen repeatedly, ten times or more. The chain joins TRBV3-1 to TRBJ2-7; D is unclear. The ends were cut back, 1 base at V and 0 bases at J, with 10 bases in the middle. Germline V CDR1 and CDR2: LGHDT, YNNKEL (reference sequence). There are 15 residues in the CDR3. CDR3 nucleotides: TGTGCCAGCAGCCAAGCCTCCTACCCCTCCTACGAGCAGTACTTC. This translates into CASSQASYPSYEQYF.

The chain combines TRBV15 with TRBJ1-5; tentatively, D is TRBD1 (5 bases). V lost 5 bases to trimming and J lost 2 bases, with 13 bases between them. Per the germline V gene, CDR1 is LNHNV and CDR2 is YYDKDF (reference sequence). The CDR3 runs to 15 residues. DNA of the CDR3: TGTGCCACCAGCGGGGGTCAGGTGGGCAATCAGCCCCAGCATTTT. Translating gives CATSGGQVGNQPQHF.

This clonotype was recorded a few times. This rearrangement joins TRBV19 to TRBJ1-1; D call uncertain. V lost 5 bases, J lost 0 bases, and 19 bases lay in between. Germline assignment: CDR1 LNHDA and CDR2 SQIVND (reference sequence). The CDR3 runs to 17 residues. For the CDR3, the DNA is TGTGCCAGTAGTGACCGTTGGACGGGCCCCATGAACACTGAAGCTTTCTTT. Translation: CASSDRWTGPMNTEAFF. Complete variable domain (other parts from reference TRBV19 and TRBJ1-1): DGGITQSPKYLFRKEGQNVTLSCEQNLNHDAMYWYRQDPGQGLRLIYYSQIVNDFQKGDIAEGYSVSREKKESFPLTVTSAQKNPTAFYLCASSDRWTGPMNTEAFFGQGTRLTVV.

This chain joins TRBV20-1 and TRBJ2-5, with 7 nucleotides matching TRBD1. Germline CDR1 and CDR2: DFQATT and SNEGSKA (reference sequence). CDR3 length equals 13 residues. Trimming removed 6 bases from V and 4 bases from J; junction bases left unmatched: 8. As DNA, the CDR3 is TGCAGTGCATTGGGACAGTGGCGAGAGACCCAGTACTTC. Its protein is CSALGQWRETQYF.

This clonotype was detected many times. The J gene is TRBJ2-7, the V gene TRBV7-2, with D possibly matching TRBD1 (5 bases). The CDR3 extends over 13 amino acids. Trimming cost V 6 bases and J 2 bases, with 11 bases left between them. The germline V gene encodes CDR1 SGHTA and CDR2 FQGNSA. This chain's CDR3 is CASSPQVPYEQYF. The CDR3 nucleotides read TGTGCCAGCAGTCCACAGGTCCCCTACGAGCAGTACTTC.

This clonotype was seen at least ten times. The J gene is TRBJ1-2, the V gene TRBV28, with D maybe TRBD1 (5 bases). The CDR3 loop spans 14 amino acids. Germline lookup yields CDR1 MDHEN and CDR2 SYDVKM. The germline V and J ends were trimmed by 3 bases and 0 bases, with 8 bases remaining between them. Here the CDR3 reads CASSFGAANYGYTF. The CDR3 DNA reads TGTGCCAGCAGTTTTGGGGCAGCTAACTATGGCTACACCTTC.

At least ten counts were recorded for this clonotype. V usage is TRBV11-3 and J usage is TRBJ2-1, with 8 bases matching TRBD1. Germline lookup yields CDR1 SGHNT and CDR2 YENEEA. This CDR3 comprises 14 residues. V was clipped by 6 bases and J by 2 bases; unmatched bases: 3. CDR3 in DNA: TGTGCCAGCAGGTCGACAGGGGCCTACAATGAGCAGTTCTTC. Encoded protein: CASRSTGAYNEQFF.

The chain is built from TRBV28 and TRBJ2-1, with unresolved D. Germline CDR1 is MDHEN and CDR2 is SYDVKM. Trimming took off 6 bases at V and 12 bases at J, with 24 bases between the two ends. The CDR3 has 15 amino acids. In DNA, the CDR3 is TGTGCCAGCAGGTCCAGCCATCGCTCCTACAGTGGGCAGTTCTTC. As protein: CASRSSHRSYSGQFF.

In this sample, this clonotype turned up many times. The chain joins TRBV6-5 to TRBJ1-5, with TRBD1 as a possible D gene (5 bases). V was clipped by 4 bases and J by 6 bases, with 13 bases between them. Germline assignment: CDR1 MNHEY and CDR2 SVGAGI. The CDR3 runs to 14 residues. The CDR3 region is CASSFQGVGQPQHF. CDR3 DNA: TGTGCCAGCAGTTTTCAGGGAGTGGGTCAGCCCCAGCATTTT.

This clonotype occurred many times. The CDR3 sequence is CASSQGLRIYEQYF. CDR3 nucleotides: TGTGCCAGCAGCCAAGGGTTGAGGATCTACGAGCAGTACTTC. The chain joins TRBV6-1 to TRBJ2-7, with no clear D. This CDR3 contains 14 residues. Germline CDR1 MNHNS, CDR2 SASEGT. Trimming stripped 6 bases from V and 3 bases from J, with 15 bases between.

This clonotype has ten or more counts. The DNA for the CDR3 is TGTGCCAGCAGTTTTTCCTTGCGCCGAGTGGCCTTTCCCTATAATTCACCCCTCCACTTT. As protein: CASSFSLRRVAFPYNSPLHF. The rearrangement uses TRBV28 and TRBJ1-6; D uncertain. In germline, CDR1 is MDHEN, CDR2 SYDVKM. The CDR3 spans 20 residues. Trimming cost V 3 bases and J 2 bases, with 23 bases left between them.

The rearrangement joins TRBV6-2 or TRBV6-3 to TRBJ1-5; no clear D gene. CDR1 is MNHEY, CDR2 SVGEGT, per germline. There are 15 residues in the CDR3. The ends were cut back, 6 bases at V and 1 base at J, with 13 bases in the middle. CDR3: CASRDFKISNQPQHF. The CDR3 nucleotides read TGTGCCAGCAGAGACTTCAAGATAAGCAATCAGCCCCAGCATTTT.

The chain recombines TRBV28 with TRBJ2-5, with TRBD2 identical over 14 bases. The length of the CDR3 is 18 residues. V was clipped by 5 bases and J by 4 bases; unmatched bases: 12. Germline CDR1 reads MDHEN; CDR2 reads SYDVKM. The CDR3 nucleotides read TGTGCCAGCAGTCTCTGGACTAGCGGGAGGTGGTACGGAGAGACCCAGTACTTC. Translation gives CASSLWTSGRWYGETQYF.

This clonotype was seen repeatedly, ten times or more. This chain connects TRBV24-1 to TRBJ2-7; no firm D call. Trimming left V 3 bases short and J 0 bases short, with 8 bases between. CDR1 and CDR2 from the germline V gene are KGHDR and SFDVKD. CDR3 length equals 14 residues. The CDR3 nucleotides read TGTGCCACCAGTGATCCCAGAGCCTCCTACGAGCAGTACTTC. Protein product: CATSDPRASYEQYF.

This clonotype has at least ten counts. The chain links TRBV11-3 to TRBJ1-5; perhaps TRBD1 as D (6 bases). CDR3 length: 15 amino acids. Trimming left V 2 bases short and J 2 bases short, with 10 bases between. CDR1 and CDR2 (germline): SGHNT, YENEEA. CDR3 nucleotides: TGTGCCAGCAGCTTATCAGGGGACGGCAATCAGCCCCAGCATTTT. It codes for CASSLSGDGNQPQHF.

This clonotype was seen a few times. A much more abundant neighbour one base away suggests this may be a read error. The chain links TRBV27 to TRBJ2-7, with no clear D. The J call may not be correct, given that the DNA end is closer to TRBJ2-1. Germline V CDR1 and CDR2: MNHEY, SMNVEV (reference sequence). The CDR3 is 16 amino acids. Written as DNA, the CDR3 is TGTGCCAGCAGTTTTTTCAGCCTGGCCTATACCTACGAGCAGTTCTTC. Amino acids: CASSFFSLAYTYEQFF.

There are many counts of this clonotype. The V and J genes are TRBV20-1 and TRBJ2-7, with TRBD2 as a possible D gene (5 bases). Germline CDR1 is DFQATT and CDR2 is SNEGSKA (reference sequence). The ends were cut back, 3 bases at V and 5 bases at J, with 20 bases in the middle. The CDR3 is 15 amino acids. The CDR3 bases are TGCAGTGCTAGGGGCCCCAGGCCCCTGAGGGACGAGCAGTACTTC. Residues: CSARGPRPLRDEQYF.

This clonotype was observed many times. The chain has TRBV6-2 or TRBV6-3 and TRBJ2-1; D gene ambiguous. The germline V and J ends were trimmed by 3 bases and 8 bases, with 8 bases remaining between them. The CDR3 is made up of 12 amino acids. The V gene's germline CDR1 is MNHEY and CDR2 SVGEGT. The CDR3 is CASSYGWDEQFF. CDR3 coding DNA: TGTGCCAGCAGTTATGGGTGGGATGAGCAGTTCTTC.

V gene TRBV30 combines with J gene TRBJ1-1; 8 bases map to TRBD1. This CDR3 is built from 16 residues. V shed 1 base and J 0 bases; nucleotides not matched to a gene: 7. CDR1 is GTSNPN, CDR2 SVGIG, per germline (reference sequence). The CDR3: CAWSGQGATLNTEAFF. The CDR3 coding sequence is TGTGCCTGGAGTGGGCAGGGGGCCACTCTGAACACTGAAGCTTTCTTT.

This clonotype was found many times. The rearrangement uses TRBV24-1 and TRBJ2-5; D is ambiguous. V dropped 0 bases and J dropped 4 bases, with 8 bases sitting between them. The CDR3 loop spans 14 amino acids. In germline, CDR1 is KGHDR, CDR2 SFDVKD. CDR3 amino acids: CATSDLVRAETQYF. The CDR3, as DNA: TGTGCCACCAGTGATTTGGTCCGGGCAGAGACCCAGTACTTC.

J is TRBJ2-2 and V is TRBV20-1, with 7 nucleotides matching TRBD2. Germline V gives CDR1 DFQATT, CDR2 SNEGSKA (reference sequence). The J segment lost 2 bases and the V segment lost 3 bases, leaving 6 bases of the junction unmatched. There are 15 residues in the CDR3. The CDR3 DNA is TGCAGTGCTAGGGGAGGGGAGTCTAACACCGGGGAGCTGTTTTTT. It is translated as CSARGGESNTGELFF.

This chain links TRBV9 with TRBJ2-4; D unclear. The CDR3 spans 13 residues. Trimming pared 0 bases from V and 6 bases from J, leaving 7 bases between. CDR1 and CDR2 from the germline V gene are SGDLS and YYNGEE. This CDR3 reads CASSVGPGNIQYF. CDR3 DNA: TGTGCCAGCAGCGTAGGTCCAGGAAACATTCAGTACTTC.